This entry describes one TCR beta chain. The record originates from a study of blood T cell repertoires in COVID-19. Overall study context: The United States, Italy and Spain supplied acute and convalescent COVID-19 samples.

Seattle patients were enrolled during active infection and followed longitudinally. Clones were sequenced by immunoSEQ multiplex PCR, and TCRdb holds only the in-frame ones, with some missing. The sample includes roughly 190,000 clones, approximately 80% of them seen just once. Germline trimming cut 3 bases from V and 4 bases from J; bases unmatched to any gene: 7. This CDR3 has 15 residues. Germline-derived CDR1 and CDR2 are GTSNPN and SVGIG (reference sequence). The chain uses TRBV30 and TRBJ2-3, with 10 bases aligning to TRBD1. The sequence derives from a middle-aged woman with COVID-19, enrolled during active disease. The sequenced sample consisted of peripheral blood. CDR3 sequence reads: CAWSQTGGGSDTQYF. The CDR3, as DNA: TGTGCCTGGAGCCAGACAGGGGGCGGGTCAGATACGCAGTATTTT.